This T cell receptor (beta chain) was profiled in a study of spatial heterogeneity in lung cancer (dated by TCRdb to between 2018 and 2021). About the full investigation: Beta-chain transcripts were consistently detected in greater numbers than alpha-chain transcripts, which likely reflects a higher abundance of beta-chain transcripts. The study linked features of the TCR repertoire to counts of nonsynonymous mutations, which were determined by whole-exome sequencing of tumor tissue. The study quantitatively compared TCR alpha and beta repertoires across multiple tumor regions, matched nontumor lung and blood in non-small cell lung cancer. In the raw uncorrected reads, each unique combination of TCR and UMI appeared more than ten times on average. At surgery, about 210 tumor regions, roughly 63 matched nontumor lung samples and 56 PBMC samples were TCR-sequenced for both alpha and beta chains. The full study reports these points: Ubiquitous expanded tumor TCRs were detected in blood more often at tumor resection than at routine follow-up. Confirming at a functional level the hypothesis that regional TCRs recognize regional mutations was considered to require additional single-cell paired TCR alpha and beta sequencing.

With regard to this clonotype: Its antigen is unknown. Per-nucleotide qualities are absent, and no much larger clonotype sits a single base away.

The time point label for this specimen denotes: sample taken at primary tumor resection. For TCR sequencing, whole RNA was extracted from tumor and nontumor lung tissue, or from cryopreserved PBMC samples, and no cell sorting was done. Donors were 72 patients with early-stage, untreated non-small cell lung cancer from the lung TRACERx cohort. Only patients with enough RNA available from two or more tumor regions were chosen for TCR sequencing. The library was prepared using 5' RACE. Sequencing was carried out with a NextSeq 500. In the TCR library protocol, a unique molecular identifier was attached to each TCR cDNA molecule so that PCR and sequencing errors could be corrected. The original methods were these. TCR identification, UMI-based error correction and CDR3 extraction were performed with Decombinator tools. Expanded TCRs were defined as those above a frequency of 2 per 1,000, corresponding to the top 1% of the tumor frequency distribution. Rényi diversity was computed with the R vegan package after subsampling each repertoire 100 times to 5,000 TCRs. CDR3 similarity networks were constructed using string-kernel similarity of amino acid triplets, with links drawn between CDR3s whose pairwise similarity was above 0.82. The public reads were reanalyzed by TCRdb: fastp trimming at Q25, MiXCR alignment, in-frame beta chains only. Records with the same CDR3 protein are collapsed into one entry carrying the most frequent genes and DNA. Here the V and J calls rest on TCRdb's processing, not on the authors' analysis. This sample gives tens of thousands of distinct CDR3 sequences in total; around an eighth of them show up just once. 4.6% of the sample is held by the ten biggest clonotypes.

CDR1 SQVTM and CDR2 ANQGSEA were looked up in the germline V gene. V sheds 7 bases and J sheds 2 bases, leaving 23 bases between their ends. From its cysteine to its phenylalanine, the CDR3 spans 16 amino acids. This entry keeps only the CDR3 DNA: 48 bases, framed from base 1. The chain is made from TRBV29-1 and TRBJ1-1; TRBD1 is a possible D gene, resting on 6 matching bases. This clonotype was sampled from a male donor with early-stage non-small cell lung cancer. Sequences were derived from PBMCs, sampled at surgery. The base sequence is TGCAGCGCCCTGGGAGTATCAGGGGAATATAACACTGAAGCTTTCTTT. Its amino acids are CSALGVSGEYNTEAFF.